These 15 T cell receptor beta chains came from one sample sequenced in a study of vaccination effects on CD4 cells after COVID-19. Their cognate antigens are unknown. With the ViraFEST assay, the study expanded antigen-specific CD4+ T cells using viral peptide pools, then sequenced them. Isolation of CD4+ T cells took place after 10 days of culture. The person had a PCR-confirmed SARS-CoV-2 infection during March to December 2020. The data were produced by immunoSEQ multiplex PCR, yet TCRdb's version contains in-frame clones alone and is incomplete. This table holds more than 20,000 clones, 75% to 85% found once. Sequenced material: CD4+ T cells from PBMCs cultured with a peptide pool, taken before COVID-19 vaccination. All receptors come from a human donor who had a prior SARS-CoV-2 infection.

J is TRBJ2-1 and V is TRBV7-3, with 10 nucleotides matching TRBD2. Germline CDR1 and CDR2: SGHTA and FQGTGA. CDR3 length: 15 amino acids. Germline trimming cut 5 bases from V and 4 bases from J; bases unmatched to any gene: 5. DNA of the CDR3: TGTGCCAGCAGCGAAGGACTAGCGGTTTACAATGAGCAGTTCTTC. The encoded protein is CASSEGLAVYNEQFF.

This chain uses TRBV2 with TRBJ1-5, with 7 bases that match TRBD1. Germline V gene sequence: CDR1 SNHLY, CDR2 FYNNEI. The CDR3 loop spans 15 amino acids. The ends lost 6 bases at V and 5 bases at J; junction bases unmatched: 10. This CDR3 reads CASRKNRGGDQPQHF. The CDR3 region has the DNA TGTGCCAGCAGGAAGAACAGGGGAGGGGATCAGCCCCAGCATTTT. Variable domain in full (rest from reference TRBV2 and TRBJ1-5): EPEVTQTPSHQVTQMGQEVILRCVPISNHLYFYWYRQILGQKVEFLVSFYNNEISEKSEIFDDQFSVERPDGSNFTLKIRSTKLEDSAMYFCASRKNRGGDQPQHFGDGTRLSIL.

This clone was seen a few times. V usage is TRBV2 and J usage is TRBJ1-4; possibly TRBD1 for D (5 bases). With 7 bases removed from V and 5 bases from J, the gap between germline ends came to 14 bases. The germline gives CDR1 SNHLY, CDR2 FYNNEI. This CDR3 has 14 residues. In DNA, the CDR3 is TGTGCCAGCACGAGGGGTTGGGGGAATGAAAAACTGTTTTTT. As protein: CASTRGWGNEKLFF.

The V and J genes are TRBV18 and TRBJ2-5; D uncertain. Germline assignment: CDR1 KGHSH and CDR2 LQKENI. The V end lost 0 bases, the J end lost 5 bases, and 7 bases lay between the germline ends. This CDR3 comprises 13 residues. DNA for the CDR3: TGTGCCAGCTCACCACCGTCGTGGGAGACCCAGTACTTC. It translates to CASSPPSWETQYF.

This clone was observed once. The chain joins TRBV18 to TRBJ1-6, with D uncertain. Trimming took 2 bases from V and 5 from J, leaving 4 bases between them. Germline V gives CDR1 KGHSH, CDR2 LQKENI. This CDR3 comprises 13 residues. CDR3 DNA: TGTGCCAGCTCACCAGGAGATAATTCACCCCTCCACTTT. Its translation: CASSPGDNSPLHF.

This clone was seen a handful of times. The rearrangement links TRBV4-2 to TRBJ2-2; D gene unclear. CDR1 and CDR2 from the germline V gene are LGHNA and YNFKEQ. V was shortened by 3 bases and J by 4 bases, with 21 bases between the two germline ends. The CDR3 spans 18 residues. Written as DNA, the CDR3 is TGTGCCAGCAGCCACCGGGCCGCTACAGAAGGCTCCACCGGGGAGCTGTTTTTT. As protein: CASSHRAATEGSTGELFF.

In its sample, this clone was seen a few times. This chain connects TRBV7-9 to TRBJ2-7; D may correspond to TRBD1 or TRBD2 (5 bases each). The CDR3 runs to 15 residues. CDR1 SEHNR and CDR2 FQNEAQ come from the germline V gene (reference sequence). Trimming stripped 0 bases from V and 6 bases from J, with 15 bases between. The CDR3 sequence is CASSLAGVVAGEQYF. In DNA, the CDR3 is TGTGCCAGCAGCTTAGCGGGGGTAGTTGCAGGCGAGCAGTACTTC.

This chain connects TRBV5-1 to TRBJ2-3; D gene uncertain. CDR1 is SGHRS and CDR2 is YFSETQ in the germline V gene. Trimming shortened V by 0 bases and J by 2 bases, and 10 bases separated the two germline ends. This CDR3 has 15 amino acids. The CDR3 sequence: CASSLEGHPTDTQYF. The CDR3 DNA follows: TGCGCCAGCAGCTTGGAGGGCCACCCCACAGATACGCAGTATTTT.

The CDR3 DNA sequence: TGTGCCAGCAGTGAAGCAGGACACTGGGAGACCCAGTACTTC. As protein: CASSEAGHWETQYF. The V call is TRBV2, the J call TRBJ2-5; perhaps TRBD1 as D (5 bases). The germline V and J ends were trimmed by 0 bases and 5 bases, with 10 bases remaining between them. Germline lookup yields CDR1 SNHLY and CDR2 FYNNEI. The CDR3 consists of 14 residues.

The chain recombines TRBV6-5 with TRBJ1-4, with D possibly being TRBD1 (5 bases). The CDR3 is 14 amino acids. Trimming took 6 bases from V and 7 from J, leaving 15 bases between them. CDR1 is MNHEY, CDR2 SVGAGI, per germline. The CDR3 nucleotides are TGTGCCAGCAGGAGTGGAGGGGAGGGTGAAAAACTGTTTTTT. It specifies CASRSGGEGEKLFF.

The rearrangement uses TRBV5-1 and TRBJ2-2, with 9 bases fitting TRBD2. Trimming at V came to 0 bases and at J to 6 bases, leaving 24 bases not matched to a gene. Germline V gene sequence: CDR1 SGHRS, CDR2 YFSETQ. The CDR3 runs 22 residues. The chain's CDR3 is CASSLASGTSSTSGGMAGELFF. CDR3 DNA sequence: TGCGCCAGCAGCTTGGCTTCCGGGACTAGCTCTACCTCAGGGGGTATGGCCGGGGAGCTGTTTTTT. The full variable domain, with the rest looked up from reference TRBV5-1 and TRBJ2-2, is KAGVTQTPRYLIKTRGQQVTLSCSPISGHRSVSWYQQTPGQGLQFLFEYFSETQRNKGNFPGRFSGRQFSNSRSEMNVSTLELGDSALYLCASSLASGTSSTSGGMAGELFFGEGSRLTVL.

V is TRBV9 and J is TRBJ2-5, with D possibly matching TRBD2 (6 bases). The germline V and J ends were trimmed by 0 bases and 6 bases, with 12 bases remaining between them. CDR1 and CDR2 from the germline V gene are SGDLS and YYNGEE. The CDR3 has 14 residues. CDR3 in DNA: TGTGCCAGCAGCGTAGATCGGGGGTCGAAGACCCAGTACTTC. Its protein is CASSVDRGSKTQYF.

The J gene is TRBJ1-2, the V gene TRBV6-1; perhaps TRBD1 as D (5 bases). Trimming pared 3 bases from V and 8 bases from J, leaving 13 bases between. Germline V gene data show CDR1 as MNHNS and CDR2 as SASEGT. The CDR3 runs to 13 residues. The CDR3 nucleotides read TGTGCCAGCAGTGAGGGTTCAGGGTACGGCTACACCTTC. Its translation: CASSEGSGYGYTF.

The chain employs TRBV6-1 and TRBJ2-1; TRBD1 might be the D (5 bases). V dropped 2 bases and J dropped 1 base, with 9 bases sitting between them. Germline values: CDR1 MNHNS, CDR2 SASEGT. This CDR3 is 15 amino acids long. Written as DNA, the CDR3 is TGTGCCAGCAGTGAATACAGGCCGTCCTACAATGAGCAGTTCTTC. Amino acid sequence: CASSEYRPSYNEQFF.

The gene calls are TRBV7-2 and TRBJ1-1; the D is unclear. Germline V gene data show CDR1 as SGHTA and CDR2 as FQGNSA. With 3 bases removed from V and 6 bases from J, the gap between germline ends came to 11 bases. The CDR3 is made up of 13 amino acids. For the CDR3, the DNA is TGTGCCAGCAGCTTGGGCTGGGCACCTGAAGCTTTCTTT. Its protein is CASSLGWAPEAFF.